This is a list of T cell receptor beta chains from one sample in a study of blood T cells in healthy people across ages. TCRdb analysed the 5' RACE reads with MiXCR anew, one entry per CDR3 protein. Of 1.5 million to 2 million distinct CDR3 sequences in the sample, around half were seen once. Source material: blood. Receptor source: a woman aged 40 to 55 in good health. Each CDR3 is given with its conserved first and last residue. A D gene is named only where the DNA matches it firmly. A row's size may be missing; if present it is once, few, many or a size class.

V: TRBV28
J: TRBJ2-5
D: -
size: few
DNA: TGTGCCAGCAGTCCAAAGCCCCCTCTGCCGGAGACCCAGTACTTC
CDR3: CASSPKPPLPETQYF

V: TRBV24-1
J: TRBJ2-1
D: -
size: few
DNA: TGTGCCACCAGTCAGGGAACGAACTCCTACAATGAGCAGTTCTTC
CDR3: CATSQGTNSYNEQFF

V: TRBV12-3/TRBV12-4
J: TRBJ2-1
D: TRBD2
size: once
DNA: TGTGCCAGCAGTAGGGGCCAACTCCGAACCGGGACTAGCGGGTACAATGAGCAGTTCTTC
CDR3: CASSRGQLRTGTSGYNEQFF

V: TRBV20-1
J: TRBJ2-1
D: -
size: few
DNA: TGCAGTGCTAGAGATCCGGCTGTGAGCTCCTACAATGAGCAGTTCTTC
CDR3: CSARDPAVSSYNEQFF

V: TRBV6-6
J: TRBJ1-5
D: -
size: -
DNA: TGTGCCAGCAGTTACGCGACACAGGGAAGAGGCAATCAGCCCCAGCATTTT
CDR3: CASSYATQGRGNQPQHF

V: TRBV6-2/TRBV6-3
J: TRBJ2-3
D: TRBD2
size: -
DNA: TGTGCCAGCAGTGTTAGCGGGGGGCCTTCCACAGATACGCAGTATTTT
CDR3: CASSVSGGPSTDTQYF

V: TRBV6-5
J: TRBJ2-1
D: TRBD1
size: few
DNA: TGTGCCAGCAAGCAGGGACAGGACTACAATGAGCAGTTCTTC
CDR3: CASKQGQDYNEQFF

V: TRBV4-1
J: TRBJ2-2
D: -
size: -
DNA: TGCGCCAGCAGCCGAACCCCAGGGAACGCGAACACCGGGGAGCTGTTTTTT
CDR3: CASSRTPGNANTGELFF

V: TRBV2
J: TRBJ1-2
D: -
size: few
DNA: TGTGCCAGCAGTGAAGGGAGGGAAAACTATGGCTACACCTTC
CDR3: CASSEGRENYGYTF

V: TRBV7-2
J: TRBJ1-2
D: -
size: -
DNA: TGTGCCAGCAGCTTAAGAGGAGACAGAAGCTACACCTTC
CDR3: CASSLRGDRSYTF

V: TRBV12-3/TRBV12-4
J: TRBJ2-7
D: -
size: once
DNA: TGTGCCAGCAGTCCGCTAGACGGCGAGCAGTACTTC
CDR3: CASSPLDGEQYF

V: TRBV6-2/TRBV6-3
J: TRBJ1-2
D: -
size: few
DNA: TGTGCCAGCGGTCGACGGCGGAGCCACTATGGCTACACCTTC
CDR3: CASGRRRSHYGYTF

V: TRBV7-2
J: TRBJ2-5
D: TRBD2
size: -
DNA: TGTGCCAGCAGCTTAGTCGGCGGGGGGGCCTCAGAGACCCAGTACTTC
CDR3: CASSLVGGGASETQYF

V: TRBV2
J: TRBJ1-1
D: TRBD1
size: -
DNA: TGTGCCAGCAAACGGGACAGGGGGTTGAACACTGAAGCTTTCTTT
CDR3: CASKRDRGLNTEAFF

V: TRBV20-1
J: TRBJ1-5
D: -
size: -
DNA: TGCAGTGCTGAGATGGCAGTGAATCAGCCCCAGCATTTT
CDR3: CSAEMAVNQPQHF

V: TRBV27
J: TRBJ2-1
D: -
size: -
DNA: TGTGCCAGCAGTCTGCCCTCTAGTACTGGGGAGCAGTTCTTC
CDR3: CASSLPSSTGEQFF

V: TRBV11-2
J: TRBJ2-5
D: -
size: few
DNA: TGTGCCAGCAGCTTATTGCGACAACAAGAGACCCAGTACTTC
CDR3: CASSLLRQQETQYF

V: TRBV7-6
J: TRBJ2-7
D: -
size: many
DNA: TGTGCCAGCAGCTTAGGATCTTCGGAGCAGTACTTC
CDR3: CASSLGSSEQYF

V: TRBV7-2
J: TRBJ2-1
D: -
size: -
DNA: TGTGCCAGCAGCTTATTGGACGATTACAATGAGCAGTTCTTC
CDR3: CASSLLDDYNEQFF

V: TRBV5-6
J: TRBJ2-4
D: -
size: -
DNA: TGTGCCAGCAGCGTGTTCTCGGTCAAAAACATTCAGTACTTC
CDR3: CASSVFSVKNIQYF

V: TRBV4-3
J: TRBJ2-6
D: -
size: few
DNA: TGCGCCAGCAGCCATCAGGCCTGGGAGGGGGCCAACGTCCTGACTTTC
CDR3: CASSHQAWEGANVLTF

V: TRBV5-1
J: TRBJ2-1
D: TRBD2
size: -
DNA: TGCGCCAGCAGCAGGGGACTAGCGAAGGTCGGCAATGAGCAGTTCTTC
CDR3: CASSRGLAKVGNEQFF

V: TRBV6-1
J: TRBJ2-6
D: TRBD1
size: -
DNA: TGTGCCAGCAAGCGGACAGGGGTCCCTTCTGGGGCCAACGTCCTGACTTTC
CDR3: CASKRTGVPSGANVLTF

V: TRBV4-2
J: TRBJ1-5
D: TRBD1
size: -
DNA: TGTGCCAGCAGCCAAACGGGACAGGGTGATCAGCCCCAGCATTTT
CDR3: CASSQTGQGDQPQHF

V: TRBV29-1
J: TRBJ1-2
D: -
size: -
DNA: TGCAGCGTTGAAGATCGCGGGGGCAATGGGGGTTCGAACTATGGCTACACCTTC
CDR3: CSVEDRGGNGGSNYGYTF

V: TRBV20-1
J: TRBJ2-3
D: -
size: -
DNA: TGCAGTGCTAGAGGCGGGGACTCGGGGATAAATACGCAGTATTTT
CDR3: CSARGGDSGINTQYF

V: TRBV12-3/TRBV12-4
J: TRBJ1-4
D: TRBD1
size: -
DNA: TGTGCCAGCACCAAGACAGGGCTTAATGAAAAACTGTTTTTT
CDR3: CASTKTGLNEKLFF

V: TRBV11-2
J: TRBJ1-2
D: -
size: -
DNA: TGTGCCAGCAGCTACGGTACCGGGACATTCTATGGCTACACCTTC
CDR3: CASSYGTGTFYGYTF